This T cell receptor beta chain was observed in a study of regulatory T cells in long-lasting Graves disease. Notes on the study in general: Favored usage of TRBV28, TRBJ1-2 and TRBJ2-5 was recorded in persistent disease.

To make TCR beta libraries, researchers used iRepertoire HTBI primers and Arm-PCR of CDR3 regions. MiXCR, run by TCRdb on the multiplex PCR reads, gives a single entry per CDR3 protein. This table has more than 450,000 distinct CDR3 sequences, around 12% appearing once. V was cut by 8 bases and J by 0 bases, with 10 bases left in between. The CDR3 consists of 13 residues. Germline values: CDR1 SEHNR, CDR2 FQNEAQ (reference sequence). In its sample, this clonotype was seen a few times. Its antigen is currently unknown. The sample's time point: newly diagnosed GD, antithyroid drugs for less than 3 months. The TCR library used RNA extracted from PBMCs. These data were also reused for a study on T cells in Graves' hyperthyroidism and ophthalmopathy. Per that paper: The HTBI primer set drove a first-round RT-PCR of the TCR CDR3. Peripheral blood also featured most of the thyroid clonotypes expanded above 0.001. Stable hyperthyroidism was told apart from ophthalmopathy by a model built on 13 V-J features.

The source material was peripheral blood mononuclear cells (PBMCs), sampled at new diagnosis, from a patient treated with antithyroid drugs. This TCR came from a woman in her 30s with Graves disease. V is TRBV7-9 and J is TRBJ1-1; no firm D call. The CDR3 is CASGGWVNTEAFF. CDR3 bases: TGTGCCAGCGGTGGCTGGGTGAACACTGAAGCTTTCTTT.